Presented here are 31 T cell receptor beta chains from one specimen sequenced in a study of human T cells and chemical hapten exposure. In TCRdb, the RACE reads were re-called with MiXCR into one record per CDR3 protein. The sample comprises tens of thousands of distinct CDR3 sequences, about 9% of which are singletons, and roughly 4% rests with the top ten. Time point specified: patch test 1, 2 weeks after DPC sensitization. The sample's treatment: therapeutic diphenylcyclopropenone sensitization with weekly scalp DPC. The source material was whole blood, sampled in connection with sensitization to the hapten diphenylcyclopropenone (DPC). These receptor sequences come from a woman aged 50 to 60 with alopecia areata. Some clones in this sample may be carry-over from other donors' samples.

The chain combines TRBV2 with TRBJ1-1; 8 bases match TRBD1. Germline values: CDR1 SNHLY, CDR2 FYNNEI. The CDR3 extends over 15 amino acids. J was trimmed by 1 base and V by 6 bases; bases with no gene match: 7. DNA for the CDR3: TGTGCCAGCAGCTCGACAGGGGTTGAGAACACTGAAGCTTTCTTT. Protein product: CASSSTGVENTEAFF.

V and J are TRBV5-6 and TRBJ1-5; no clear D. The CDR3 is 14 amino acids. Germline V CDR1 and CDR2: SGHDT, YYEEEE. The ends were cut back, 4 bases at V and 2 bases at J, with 10 bases in the middle. CDR3 sequence reads: CASSRTVGNQPQHF. In DNA form, the CDR3 reads TGTGCCAGCAGCCGGACCGTGGGCAATCAGCCCCAGCATTTT.

This clonotype was observed at least ten times. The V gene is TRBV3-1, the J gene TRBJ1-5; D might be TRBD1 (5 bases). The CDR3 contains 15 residues. The germline gives CDR1 LGHDT, CDR2 YNNKEL (reference sequence). V lost 0 bases, J lost 7 bases, and 13 bases lay in between. CDR3 DNA: TGTGCCAGCAGCCAAGAGTCTGTTCAGGGACAGCCCCAGCATTTT. Protein product: CASSQESVQGQPQHF.

In this sample, this clonotype turned up many times. The chain uses TRBV29-1 and TRBJ2-3; a weak D match, TRBD1 (5 bases). The CDR3 contains 14 residues. Germline V gene data show CDR1 as SQVTM and CDR2 as ANQGSEA. V lost 8 bases to trimming and J lost 0 bases, with 15 bases between them. The CDR3 is CSYHGASSTDTQYF. As DNA, the CDR3 is TGCAGCTATCATGGGGCCTCTAGCACAGATACGCAGTATTTT.

The chain carries TRBV28 and TRBJ2-2, with 8 nucleotides matching TRBD1. The CDR3 spans 14 residues. Germline V gene sequence: CDR1 MDHEN, CDR2 SYDVKM. Trimming at V came to 6 bases and at J to 3 bases, leaving 3 bases not matched to a gene. As DNA, the CDR3 is TGTGCCAGCAGAGCGACAGGGGACACCGGGGAGCTGTTTTTT. Translation gives CASRATGDTGELFF.

This chain uses TRBV29-1 with TRBJ1-2, with D uncertain. The V gene's germline CDR1 is SQVTM and CDR2 ANQGSEA. The V end was cut by 8 bases, the J end by 6 bases, with 13 bases between. The CDR3 has 11 amino acids. CDR3 coding DNA: TGCAGCTCCCGAGTCGGGGATGGCTACACCTTC. Translation gives CSSRVGDGYTF.

This sequence joins TRBV6-5 and TRBJ1-4, with D uncertain. Trimming cost V 8 bases and J 7 bases, with 11 bases left between them. The CDR3 has 12 residues. Germline values: CDR1 MNHEY, CDR2 SVGAGI. CDR3 loop: CASRGSSEKLFF. CDR3 nucleotides: TGTGCCAGCCGAGGATCGTCTGAAAAACTGTTTTTT.

The V gene is TRBV10-2, the J gene TRBJ2-1, with D perhaps matching TRBD1 or TRBD2 (5 bases each). CDR3 length: 14 residues. Between the trimmed V and J ends, which lost 5 bases and 6 bases, there was a span of 14 bases. The germline V gene encodes CDR1 WSHSY and CDR2 SAAADI. The CDR3 nucleotides are TGCGCCAGCAGTCCCCGGGGCCCCCCCAATGAGCAGTTCTTC. This gives the protein CASSPRGPPNEQFF.

In this sample, this clonotype turned up many times. The rearrangement uses TRBV11-3 and TRBJ2-7; 11 bases are a match to TRBD1. CDR1 and CDR2 from the germline V gene are SGHNT and YENEEA. Germline trimming cut 3 bases from V and 4 bases from J; bases unmatched to any gene: 2. The CDR3 spans 14 residues. CDR3 coding DNA: TGTGCCAGCAGCTTGGGACAGGGGGATTACGAGCAGTACTTC. This codes for CASSLGQGDYEQYF.

This clonotype appeared many times. The chain joins TRBV3-1 to TRBJ2-1; D is possibly TRBD2 (5 bases). With 4 bases removed from V and 8 bases from J, the gap between germline ends came to 18 bases. Germline CDR1 LGHDT, CDR2 YNNKEL (reference sequence). The CDR3 covers 15 residues. Here the CDR3 DNA reads TGTGCCAGCAGCCCCAAGCGGACTTTAGGCGATGAGCAGTTCTTC. Translated, it gives CASSPKRTLGDEQFF.

The V call is TRBV29-1, the J call TRBJ2-7; D possibly corresponds to TRBD1 (6 bases). The V gene's germline CDR1 is SQVTM and CDR2 ANQGSEA. The CDR3 runs to 13 residues. Between the trimmed V and J ends, which lost 5 bases and 3 bases, there was a span of 14 bases. CDR3 amino acids: CSVTRQGNYEQYF. Written as DNA, the CDR3 is TGCAGCGTTACACGGCAGGGGAACTACGAGCAGTACTTC.

This clonotype was detected many times. The V gene is TRBV7-9, the J gene TRBJ1-2; TRBD1 is a possible D gene (6 bases). In germline, CDR1 is SEHNR, CDR2 FQNEAQ (reference sequence). The CDR3 length is 10 residues. Between the trimmed V and J ends, which lost 10 bases and 3 bases, there was a span of 6 bases. The CDR3 region is CATGDYGYTF. DNA for the CDR3: TGTGCCACAGGGGACTATGGCTACACCTTC.

With respect to this clonotype: A much larger clone lies a single base off, so this may be a read error. The rearrangement uses TRBV7-9 and TRBJ1-4; unclear D gene. The CDR3 sequence is 15 residues long. CDR1 SEHNR and CDR2 FQNEAQ come from the germline V gene (reference sequence). CDR3 amino acids: CASSLQGNLLEILFF. CDR3 in DNA: TGTGCCAGCAGCTTACAAGGGAACCTCTTGGAAATACTGTTTTTT.

This sequence joins TRBV11-3 and TRBJ2-2, with D perhaps TRBD2 (6 bases). The CDR3 has 15 residues. The germline V gene has CDR1 SGHNT and CDR2 YENEEA. V lost 2 bases and J 4 bases, leaving 11 bases between the germline ends. The CDR3 DNA reads TGTGCCAGCAGCTTAAAAGCGGGCCTCACCGGGGAGCTGTTTTTT. Translation: CASSLKAGLTGELFF.

Only a few counts were recorded for this clonotype. The rearrangement joins TRBV2 to TRBJ1-2; possible D gene TRBD1, 6 bases. CDR1 and CDR2 from the germline V gene are SNHLY and FYNNEI. The CDR3 covers 14 residues. V was trimmed by 4 bases and J by 5 bases, leaving 14 bases between them. CDR3 in amino acids: CASSADSLRYGYTF. DNA for the CDR3: TGTGCCAGCAGTGCGGACAGTCTCCGATATGGCTACACCTTC.

This clonotype showed up many times. The chain carries TRBV2 and TRBJ2-7; D may be TRBD1 (5 bases). Trimming left V 3 bases short and J 4 bases short, with 22 bases between. This CDR3 region has 17 residues. The V gene's germline CDR1 is SNHLY and CDR2 FYNNEI. The CDR3 protein is CASSDPPSLGESYEQYF. Written as DNA, the CDR3 is TGTGCCAGCAGTGACCCGCCTTCCCTAGGGGAATCTTACGAGCAGTACTTC.

This clonotype was counted many times. The V gene is TRBV19, the J gene TRBJ1-1; 8 bases map to TRBD1. The ends lost 9 bases at V and 0 bases at J; junction bases unmatched: 6. The CDR3 has 14 residues. Germline CDR1 LNHDA, CDR2 SQIVND (reference sequence). CDR3 region: CASRGTGLNTEAFF. The CDR3, as DNA: TGTGCCAGCCGTGGGACAGGACTGAACACTGAAGCTTTCTTT.

This clonotype was counted ten times or more. This chain uses TRBV12-2 with TRBJ2-7; no DNA check was done on the table's D call, TRBD2. TRBV12-2 is a known pseudogene. The CDR3 totals 18 residues. CDR3 region: CASRLLILPGTDSYEQYF. In DNA, the CDR3 is TGTGCAAGTCGCTTGCTTATACTACCCGGGACTGACTCCTACGAGCAGTACTTC.

This clonotype was seen only a few times. CDR3 in DNA: TGTGCCAGCAGCCGTACCGGGACTACTAGCACAGATACGCAGTATTTT. It encodes CASSRTGTTSTDTQYF. The J gene is TRBJ2-3, the V gene TRBV7-2; 7 bases map to TRBD2. The CDR3 loop spans 16 amino acids. CDR1 and CDR2 from the germline V gene are SGHTA and FQGNSA. V was pared by 5 bases and J by 0 bases, with 8 bases of the junction left unmatched.

This clonotype was seen at least ten times. The CDR3 sequence is CASSLSNEQFF. The CDR3 bases are TGTGCCAGCAGCTTGAGTAATGAGCAGTTCTTC. This sequence joins TRBV11-2 and TRBJ2-1; no definite D call. V was shortened by 3 bases and J by 7 bases, with 4 bases between the two germline ends. Germline CDR1 is SGHAT and CDR2 is FQNNGV. The CDR3 sequence is 11 residues long.

This clonotype appeared many times. V and J are TRBV27 and TRBJ2-2; 9 bases match TRBD1. The CDR3 has 17 residues. Looked up from germline, CDR1 is MNHEY and CDR2 is SMNVEV (reference sequence). V was clipped by 1 base and J by 5 bases; unmatched bases: 8. Here the CDR3 DNA reads TGTGCCAGCAGTTTATTGACAGGGGGAGTTTCGACCGGGGAGCTGTTTTTT. Residues: CASSLLTGGVSTGELFF.

This clonotype has at least ten counts. The chain combines TRBV7-2 with TRBJ1-5, with TRBD1 matching 8 bases. The junction had 7 bases not matched to a gene; V was cut back by 6 bases and J by 3 bases. There are 15 residues in the CDR3. Germline CDR1 and CDR2: SGHTA and FQGNSA. The CDR3 protein is CASRAGTGNNQPQHF. CDR3 nucleotide sequence: TGTGCCAGCAGGGCCGGGACAGGTAACAATCAGCCCCAGCATTTT.

This clonotype was recorded a few times. The CDR3 is CAWSQGYPYEQYF. CDR3 bases: TGTGCCTGGAGTCAGGGGTATCCCTACGAGCAGTACTTC. The gene calls are TRBV30 and TRBJ2-7; TRBD1 might be the D (6 bases). CDR1 is GTSNPN and CDR2 is SVGIG in the germline V gene (reference sequence). The CDR3 runs 13 residues. Trimming shortened V by 2 bases and J by 2 bases, and 10 bases separated the two germline ends. Variable domain in full (rest from reference TRBV30 and TRBJ2-7): SQTIHQWPATLVQPVGSPLSLECTVEGTSNPNLYWYRQAAGRGLQLLFYSVGIGQISSEVPQNLSASRPQDRQFILSSKKLLLSDSGFYLCAWSQGYPYEQYFGPGTRLTVT.

This clonotype was counted many times. J is TRBJ2-3 and V is TRBV7-8, with 7 bases identical to TRBD2. The length of the CDR3 is 14 residues. Per germline, CDR1 SGHVS and CDR2 FQNEAQ. The junction had 6 bases not matched to a gene; V was cut back by 1 base and J by 8 bases. The CDR3 region is CASSLEEGRVTQYF. CDR3 coding DNA: TGTGCCAGCAGCTTAGAAGAGGGGAGGGTTACGCAGTATTTT.

In this sample, this clonotype turned up many times. This rearrangement joins TRBV7-9 to TRBJ2-7; the D gene is possibly TRBD1 (5 bases). The CDR3 totals 14 residues. V was trimmed by 2 bases and J by 2 bases, leaving 10 bases between them. The germline V gene has CDR1 SEHNR and CDR2 FQNEAQ (reference sequence). The CDR3 is CASSLSGRAYEQYF. CDR3 nucleotide sequence: TGTGCCAGCAGCTTATCAGGCAGGGCCTACGAGCAGTACTTC.

There are a few counts of this clonotype. This chain uses TRBV12-3 or TRBV12-4 with TRBJ2-1; unclear D gene. The CDR3 spans 15 residues. Trimming took off 4 bases at V and 0 bases at J, with 10 bases between the two ends. The CDR3 DNA reads TGTGCCAGCAGTTCCCGGCCGCTCTCCTACAATGAGCAGTTCTTC. This translates into CASSSRPLSYNEQFF.

Turning to this clonotype: This could be a read error, since a much larger clone is one nucleotide away. Without the conserved terminal phenylalanine or tryptophan, this CDR3 likely stems from a read error. This chain joins TRBV5-1 and TRBJ2-1; D may be TRBD2 (5 bases). The germline CDR1 and CDR2 sequences are SGHRS and YFSETQ. The CDR3 has 12 residues. The V gene lost 2 bases and the J gene lost 8 bases, with 8 bases spanning the gap. Written as DNA, the CDR3 is TGCGCCAGCAGCTTAGCGGATGATGAGCAGTTCATC. This translates into CASSLADDEQFI.

This clonotype was detected many times. This chain uses TRBV12-3 or TRBV12-4 with TRBJ1-5; TRBD1 matches 9 bases. This CDR3 spans 14 amino acids. Trimming at V came to 6 bases and at J to 5 bases, leaving 5 bases not matched to a gene. DNA for the CDR3: TGTGCCAGCAGCTCTACAGGGGGCGATCAGCCCCAGCATTTT. Its translation: CASSSTGGDQPQHF.

The V gene is TRBV7-9, the J gene TRBJ1-2; D unclear. CDR1 and CDR2 (germline): SEHNR, FQNEAQ (reference sequence). Trimming pared 1 base from V and 9 bases from J, leaving 12 bases between. This CDR3 region has 13 residues. The chain's CDR3 is CASSLDAGVSYTF. For the CDR3, the DNA is TGTGCCAGCAGCTTAGACGCTGGGGTGAGCTACACCTTC.

This clonotype came up many times. V usage is TRBV10-3 and J usage is TRBJ2-1; no definite D call. Germline CDR1 ENHRY, CDR2 SYGVKD. The V end was cut by 2 bases, the J end by 9 bases, with 14 bases between. This CDR3 is 14 amino acids long. CDR3 nucleotide sequence: TGTGCCATCAGTGAGCGCGTAACGGGCCTTGAGCAGTTCTTC. This gives the protein CAISERVTGLEQFF.

The chain couples TRBV19 to TRBJ2-1; D may correspond to TRBD1 or TRBD2 (5 bases each). Trimming stripped 5 bases from V and 2 bases from J, with 16 bases between. Germline lookup yields CDR1 LNHDA and CDR2 SQIVND (reference sequence). The CDR3 sequence is 16 residues long. The CDR3 loop is CASSSRSRGAYNEQFF. Written as DNA, the CDR3 is TGTGCCAGTAGTTCTAGATCCCGGGGCGCCTACAATGAGCAGTTCTTC.